This paragraph reports one TCR beta chain. Its antigen is unidentified. A second PCR of 7 to 11 cycles used a sample-barcoded 5' primer and a J-beta primer mix. TCRdb ran MiXCR on the 5' RACE reads and lists one entry per CDR3 protein. The table includes over a million distinct CDR3 sequences, approximately 43% detected once. Donors ranged from roughly 6 to 100 years old and were healthy Caucasians in Russia. At least 5.5 micrograms of total RNA were extracted per sample. Germline CDR1 is LNHNV and CDR2 is YYDKDF (reference sequence). The V segment lost 8 bases and the J segment 0 bases; nucleotides outside the gene matches: 7. This CDR3 contains 15 residues. This sample was included in a study of blood T cells in healthy people across ages. Study-wide results and caveats: A greater number of naive CD4+ cells and higher diversity distinguished long-lived donors from aged donors.

Sample: blood. The V call is TRBV15, the J call TRBJ2-5; TRBD2 matches at 9 bases. This TCR was recovered from a woman under 30 in good health. In DNA form, the CDR3 reads TGTGCCACCCGTGGGGCTAGCGGGGACCAAGAGACCCAGTACTTC. This gives the protein CATRGASGDQETQYF.